The 18 T cell receptor beta chains presented below share a single source sample, sequenced in a study of shared clonotypes between healthy human individuals. CD45RO-negative CD8 cells positively selected for CCR7 made up the naive population, which excluded terminally differentiated effector memory CD45RA+ cells. Profiling relied on immunoSEQ multiplex PCR, and the TCRdb table lists in-frame clones only, not all of them. The repertoire holds 2 million to 2.5 million clones, with just under 95% as singletons. The sample consisted of naive CD8+ T cells sorted from blood. The origin of the receptors is a man aged 18-30 years in good health.

This clone was counted a single time. V usage is TRBV6-1 and J usage is TRBJ2-7, with TRBD2 matching over 8 bases. The V gene's germline CDR1 is MNHNS and CDR2 SASEGT. V dropped 1 base and J dropped 4; count of bases not matched to a gene: 6. The CDR3 sequence is 15 residues long. CDR3 DNA sequence: TGTGCCAGCAGTGAAGGACTAGCGACCCTTTACGAGCAGTACTTC. Its protein is CASSEGLATLYEQYF.

This chain uses TRBV6-6 with TRBJ1-3; TRBD1 matches at 7 bases. The CDR3 length is 14 residues. Germline trimming cut 6 bases from V and 5 bases from J; bases unmatched to any gene: 7. The germline CDR1 and CDR2 sequences are MNHNY and SVGAGI (reference sequence). The CDR3 DNA reads TGTGCCAGCAGCCCGGACAGGTTAAGAAACACCATATATTTT. Translated, it gives CASSPDRLRNTIYF.

This chain uses TRBV6-1 with TRBJ1-6, with a possible D match to TRBD1 (5 bases). The CDR3 totals 15 residues. Germline V CDR1 and CDR2: MNHNS, SASEGT. V shed 2 bases and J shed 7 bases, with 12 bases lying between them. CDR3 residues: CASSELGVSNSPLHF. The CDR3 DNA follows: TGTGCCAGCAGTGAATTGGGGGTTAGCAATTCACCCCTCCACTTT.

The gene calls are TRBV27 and TRBJ2-3; 10 bases fit TRBD2. The germline CDR1 and CDR2 sequences are MNHEY and SMNVEV (reference sequence). This CDR3 is 17 amino acids long. V was pared by 4 bases and J by 2 bases, with 9 bases of the junction left unmatched. DNA for the CDR3: TGTGCCAGCAGTTATGATAGCGGGGGGTCCCTCACAGATACGCAGTATTTT. Protein product: CASSYDSGGSLTDTQYF.

The V and J genes are TRBV27 and TRBJ2-2, with 7 bases aligning to TRBD1. Trimming took 4 bases from V and 7 from J; bases not matched to a gene: 12. CDR3 size: 16 residues. The V gene's germline CDR1 is MNHEY and CDR2 SMNVEV (reference sequence). CDR3 sequence: CASSSGQVTSVGELFF. The CDR3 DNA is TGTGCCAGCAGTTCCGGACAGGTTACCTCAGTCGGGGAGCTGTTTTTT.

CDR3: CASSFATGSGYTF. In DNA form, the CDR3 reads TGTGCCAGCAGTTTCGCCACCGGATCGGGCTACACCTTC. V gene TRBV28 combines with J gene TRBJ1-2; D is ambiguous. There are 13 residues in the CDR3. CDR1 is MDHEN and CDR2 is SYDVKM in the germline V gene. Trimming cost V 3 bases and J 8 bases, with 13 bases left between them.

The J gene is TRBJ2-7, the V gene TRBV6-6; D possibly corresponds to TRBD1 (5 bases). This CDR3 region has 15 residues. CDR1 is MNHNY and CDR2 is SVGAGI in the germline V gene (reference sequence). V lost 6 bases and J 2 bases, leaving 17 bases between the germline ends. The CDR3 DNA reads TGTGCCAGCAGCACGGACACCGGGCCCACCTACGAGCAGTACTTC. Its translation: CASSTDTGPTYEQYF.

The chain links TRBV4-2 to TRBJ2-1, with a tentative D call TRBD2 (5 bases). The CDR3 covers 14 residues. Per the germline V gene, CDR1 is LGHNA and CDR2 is YNFKEQ. Deletions cut 4 bases from V and 0 bases from J, with 7 bases between. The CDR3 here is CASSPRDSYNEQFF. The CDR3, as DNA: TGTGCCAGCAGCCCCCGGGACTCCTACAATGAGCAGTTCTTC.

Of note for this clone: This may stem from a read error, because a much larger clone lies one nucleotide away. J is TRBJ2-7 and V is TRBV27; unclear D gene. V dropped 3 bases and J dropped 2 bases, with 2 bases sitting between them. CDR1 is MNHEY and CDR2 is SMNVEV in the germline V gene (reference sequence). This CDR3 region has 11 residues. CDR3 region: CASSFAYEQYF. In DNA form, the CDR3 reads TGTGCCAGCAGTTTCGCCTACGAGCAGTACTTC.

The CDR3 region is CASDTYNEQFF. The CDR3 DNA is TGTGCCAGCGACACCTACAATGAGCAGTTCTTC. The chain uses TRBV7-9 and TRBJ2-1; D unresolved. V was trimmed by 8 bases and J by 2 bases, leaving 4 bases between them. The germline V gene has CDR1 SEHNR and CDR2 FQNEAQ (reference sequence). This CDR3 is 11 amino acids long.

To note about this clone: Other DNA sequences in the sample encode the same CDR3. J is TRBJ1-1 and V is TRBV27; weak D call: TRBD1 (6 bases). From germline, CDR1 is MNHEY and CDR2 SMNVEV (reference sequence). V shed 4 bases and J shed 1 base, with 7 bases lying between them. The CDR3 is made up of 13 amino acids. CDR3 sequence reads: CASSWGQNTEAFF. The CDR3 bases are TGTGCCAGCAGTTGGGGGCAGAACACTGAAGCTTTCTTT.

CDR3 DNA sequence: TGTGCCAGCAGTCCTGCGACAGCCTCCTACGAGCAGTACTTC. Residues: CASSPATASYEQYF. The V and J genes are TRBV27 and TRBJ2-7; a possible D gene is TRBD1 (5 bases). The CDR3 sequence is 14 residues long. Germline CDR1 and CDR2: MNHEY and SMNVEV (reference sequence). The V gene lost 5 bases and the J gene lost 0 bases, with 11 bases spanning the gap.

CDR3: CASRPLGQGYYEQYF. DNA of the CDR3: TGTGCCAGCCGCCCGTTGGGACAGGGTTACTACGAGCAGTACTTC. The rearrangement uses TRBV28 and TRBJ2-7; 9 bases fit TRBD1. V was clipped by 8 bases and J by 3 bases; unmatched bases: 11. Germline V CDR1 and CDR2: MDHEN, SYDVKM. The CDR3 consists of 15 residues.

This clone was recorded only once. The CDR3 DNA sequence: TGTGCCAGTAGTATACAGGGGGAACTCTACAATGAGCAGTTCTTC. Amino acid sequence: CASSIQGELYNEQFF. V usage is TRBV19 and J usage is TRBJ2-1; 7 bases map to TRBD1. Germline V gene sequence: CDR1 LNHDA, CDR2 SQIVND (reference sequence). This CDR3 spans 15 amino acids. V shed 2 bases and J 3 bases; nucleotides not matched to a gene: 4.

The CDR3 protein is CASSLEGDTGNIQYF. The CDR3 nucleotides are TGCGCCAGCAGCTTGGAGGGGGATACGGGGAACATTCAGTACTTC. The rearrangement links TRBV5-1 to TRBJ2-4; TRBD1 might be the D (6 bases). The ends were cut back, 0 bases at V and 7 bases at J, with 14 bases in the middle. This CDR3 region has 15 residues. The germline V gene has CDR1 SGHRS and CDR2 YFSETQ.

This clone is a singleton in its sample. The genes are TRBV6-1 and TRBJ2-3, with D perhaps given as TRBD1 or TRBD2 (5 bases each). The ends were cut back, 3 bases at V and 4 bases at J, with 11 bases in the middle. The CDR3 covers 14 residues. CDR1 is MNHNS, CDR2 SASEGT, per germline. This chain's CDR3 is CASSDYRGADTQYF. The CDR3 DNA is TGTGCCAGCAGTGATTATAGGGGAGCAGATACGCAGTATTTT.

This chain links TRBV7-8 with TRBJ2-7; D may be TRBD1 or TRBD2 (5 bases each). The CDR3 spans 12 residues. Germline V CDR1 and CDR2: SGHVS, FQNEAQ. V lost 10 bases to trimming and J lost 0 bases, with 10 bases between them. The DNA of the CDR3 is TGTGCCACCTCCGGGGCCTCCTACGAGCAGTACTTC. Translation: CATSGASYEQYF. Filled out from reference TRBV7-8 and TRBJ2-7, the complete variable domain reads GAGVSQSPRYKVAKRGQDVALRCDPISGHVSLFWYQQALGQGPEFLTYFQNEAQLDKSGLPSDRFFAERPEGSVSTLKIQRTQQEDSAVYLCATSGASYEQYFGPGTRLTVT.

This chain connects TRBV2 to TRBJ1-2; no reliable D call. Germline CDR1 and CDR2: SNHLY and FYNNEI. The length of the CDR3 is 14 residues. V dropped 2 bases and J dropped 4 bases, with 11 bases sitting between them. This CDR3 is CASSEQVFLYGYTF. CDR3 nucleotide sequence: TGTGCCAGCAGTGAACAGGTCTTCCTCTATGGCTACACCTTC.